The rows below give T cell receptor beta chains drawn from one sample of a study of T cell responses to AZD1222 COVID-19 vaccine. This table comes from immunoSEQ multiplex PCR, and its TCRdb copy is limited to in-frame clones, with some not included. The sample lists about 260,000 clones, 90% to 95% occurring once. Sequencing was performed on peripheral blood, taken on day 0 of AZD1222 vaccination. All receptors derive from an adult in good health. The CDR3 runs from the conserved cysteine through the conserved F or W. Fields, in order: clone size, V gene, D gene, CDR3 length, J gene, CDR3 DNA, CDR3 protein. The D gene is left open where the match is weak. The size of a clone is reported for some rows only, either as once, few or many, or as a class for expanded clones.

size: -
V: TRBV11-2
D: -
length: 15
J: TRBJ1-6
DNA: TGTGCCAGCAGCTTAGACGACAGTAATAATTCACCCCTCCACTTT
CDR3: CASSLDDSNNSPLHF

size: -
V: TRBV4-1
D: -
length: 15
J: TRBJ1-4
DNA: TGCGCCAGCAGCCCCTGGGACTTTAGAGGAGAAAAACTGTTTTTT
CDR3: CASSPWDFRGEKLFF

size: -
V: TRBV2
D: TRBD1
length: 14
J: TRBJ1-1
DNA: TGTGCCAGCAGTGATCAGGGGGCTGAAACTGAAGCTTTCTTT
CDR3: CASSDQGAETEAFF

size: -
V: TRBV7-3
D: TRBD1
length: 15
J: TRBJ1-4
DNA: TGTGCCAGCAGCCCAGGACCCAGGGGGAATGAAAAACTGTTTTTT
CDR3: CASSPGPRGNEKLFF

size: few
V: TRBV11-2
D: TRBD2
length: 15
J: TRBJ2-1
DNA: TGTGCCAGCAGCTTAGCTAGCGGGTATAACAATGAGCAGTTCTTC
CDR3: CASSLASGYNNEQFF

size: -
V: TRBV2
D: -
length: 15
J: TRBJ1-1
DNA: TGTGCCAGCAGTCCCGACAACACACTGAACACTGAAGCTTTCTTT
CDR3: CASSPDNTLNTEAFF

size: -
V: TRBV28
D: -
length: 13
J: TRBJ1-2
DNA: TGTGCCAGCAGAGATTCCGGACTGTATGGCTACACCTTC
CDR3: CASRDSGLYGYTF

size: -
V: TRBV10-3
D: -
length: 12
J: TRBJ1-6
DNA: TGTGCCATCAGTGAGAGAAATTCACCCCTCCACTTT
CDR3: CAISERNSPLHF

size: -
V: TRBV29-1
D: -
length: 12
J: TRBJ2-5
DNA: TGCAGCGCAGCGTCCTCCGGGGAGACCCAGTACTTC
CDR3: CSAASSGETQYF

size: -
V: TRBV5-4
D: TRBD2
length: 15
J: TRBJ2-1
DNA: TGTGCCAGCCAACCTGGGGGCGGGAGGTACAATGAGCAGTTCTTC
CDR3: CASQPGGGRYNEQFF

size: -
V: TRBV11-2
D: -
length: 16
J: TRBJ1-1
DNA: TGTGCCAGCAGCACCGGGACTACAATTTTGAACACTGAAGCTTTCTTT
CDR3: CASSTGTTILNTEAFF

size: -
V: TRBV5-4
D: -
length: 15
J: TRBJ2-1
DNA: TGTGCCAGCAGCTCTGCCGGGGACGGATACAATGAGCAGTTCTTC
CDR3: CASSSAGDGYNEQFF

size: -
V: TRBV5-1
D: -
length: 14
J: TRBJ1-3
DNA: TGCGCCAGCAGCTTCACAGGGAATGGAAACACCATATATTTT
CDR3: CASSFTGNGNTIYF

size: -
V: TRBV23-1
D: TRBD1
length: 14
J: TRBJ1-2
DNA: TGCGCCAGCAGTCAATCCGACAGGGAGAACGGCTACACCTTC
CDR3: CASSQSDRENGYTF

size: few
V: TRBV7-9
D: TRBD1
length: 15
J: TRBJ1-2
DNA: TGTGCCAGCAGCAGCGGGACAGCCCTTGAGTATGGCTACACCTTC
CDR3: CASSSGTALEYGYTF

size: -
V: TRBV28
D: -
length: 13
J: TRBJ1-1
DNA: TGTGCCAGCATAAGGCTGGCCGATAGAGAAGCTTTCTTT
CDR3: CASIRLADREAFF

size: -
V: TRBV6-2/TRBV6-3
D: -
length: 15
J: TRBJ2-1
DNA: TGTGCCAGCAGTTACGGGGTAGGCAGCTCCGGCCCGTGGTTCTTC
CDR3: CASSYGVGSSGPWFF

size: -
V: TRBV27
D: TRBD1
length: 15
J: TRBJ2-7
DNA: TGTGCCAGCAGTCCCGGGACAGGACGCTCCTACGAGCAGTACTTC
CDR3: CASSPGTGRSYEQYF

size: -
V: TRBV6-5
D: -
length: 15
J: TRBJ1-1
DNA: TGTGCCAGCAGTTCCCCCGGGGAGTACAGCACTGAAGCTTTCTTT
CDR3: CASSSPGEYSTEAFF

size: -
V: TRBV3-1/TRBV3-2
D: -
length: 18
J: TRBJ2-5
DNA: TGTGCCAGCAGCCAAGATGGAAGGGGACGGAGGTATCAAGAGACCCAGTACTTC
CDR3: CASSQDGRGRRYQETQYF